Below, 15 T cell receptor beta chains from the same sample are listed, as sequenced in a study of cytomegalovirus exposure and HLA in healthy donors. The PCR made use of 60 Vbeta and 13 Jbeta primers. Profiled with immunoSEQ multiplex PCR; TCRdb holds only in-frame clones, not every one. Among about 130,000 clones listed, 65% to 90% were seen once. Source material: PBMCs. The receptors here all came from a girl aged 2-15 years in good health and CMV-seronegative.

The gene calls are TRBV2 and TRBJ1-2; a possible D gene is TRBD1 (6 bases). The CDR3 covers 17 residues. Between the trimmed V and J ends, which lost 0 bases and 5 bases, there was a span of 19 bases. Germline V gene lookup returns CDR1 SNHLY and CDR2 FYNNEI. CDR3 protein: CASSEATLAGAAYGYTF. In DNA, the CDR3 is TGTGCCAGCAGTGAAGCTACACTCGCAGGGGCCGCATATGGCTACACCTTC.

V and J are TRBV7-8 and TRBJ2-7, with 12 bases lining up with TRBD2. Germline CDR1 SGHVS, CDR2 FQNEAQ. The CDR3 loop spans 15 amino acids. The V gene end was trimmed by 5 bases and the J gene end by 4 bases; junction bases not matched to a gene: 6. The CDR3 nucleotides read TGTGCCAGCAGCCCCCGGACTAGCGGGGATTACGAGCAGTACTTC. Its protein is CASSPRTSGDYEQYF.

The chain recombines TRBV27 with TRBJ1-2, with TRBD1 as a possible D gene (5 bases). The CDR3 is 14 residues long. With 6 bases removed from V and 5 bases from J, the gap between germline ends came to 16 bases. From germline, CDR1 is MNHEY and CDR2 SMNVEV (reference sequence). Written as DNA, the CDR3 is TGTGCCAGCAGCCCTGGAGGAGGGGCGTATGGCTACACCTTC. Protein: CASSPGGGAYGYTF.

A single count supports this clone. This chain connects TRBV19 to TRBJ1-5; TRBD1 might be the D (5 bases). CDR1 LNHDA and CDR2 SQIVND come from the germline V gene (reference sequence). This CDR3 has 14 residues. The ends were cut back, 7 bases at V and 1 base at J, with 11 bases in the middle. CDR3 region: CASTAAGSNQPQHF. As DNA, the CDR3 is TGTGCCAGTACCGCGGCAGGGAGCAATCAGCCCCAGCATTTT.

The V call is TRBV4-1, the J call TRBJ1-5; TRBD1 aligns across 9 bases. Germline CDR1 is MGHRA and CDR2 is YSYEKL. V shed 4 bases and J 3 bases; nucleotides not matched to a gene: 4. CDR3 length: 15 residues. CDR3 in amino acids: CASSRGQGINQPQHF. The CDR3, as DNA: TGCGCCAGCAGCCGCGGACAGGGGATCAATCAGCCCCAGCATTTT.

The chain has TRBV28 and TRBJ1-3; D is unresolved. CDR1 and CDR2 (germline): MDHEN, SYDVKM. The V end was cut by 8 bases, the J end by 4 bases, with 12 bases between. The CDR3 is made up of 13 amino acids. The CDR3 region is CASSRAGGNTIYF. CDR3 in DNA: TGTGCCAGCTCGCGCGCGGGAGGAAACACCATATATTTT.

The V and J genes are TRBV7-2 and TRBJ2-5; TRBD1 aligns across 8 bases. Germline V gene sequence: CDR1 SGHTA, CDR2 FQGNSA. CDR3 length equals 16 residues. J gave up 5 bases and V 5 bases, and 13 bases lay outside the gene matches. The chain's CDR3 is CASSPRSQGARETQYF. In nucleotides, the CDR3 is TGTGCCAGCAGCCCCCGATCCCAGGGGGCACGGGAGACCCAGTACTTC.

The V call is TRBV6-1, the J call TRBJ2-6; D unresolved. V was shortened by 1 base and J by 0 bases, with 4 bases between the two germline ends. The germline V gene has CDR1 MNHNS and CDR2 SASEGT. The CDR3 has 15 amino acids. In DNA, the CDR3 is TGTGCCAGCAGTGAAGACAGCTCTGGGGCCAACGTCCTGACTTTC. This sequence encodes CASSEDSSGANVLTF.

The rearrangement uses TRBV6-6 and TRBJ1-5; tentatively, D is TRBD1 (6 bases). CDR1 is MNHNY and CDR2 is SVGAGI in the germline V gene (reference sequence). The CDR3 contains 15 residues. V was shortened by 4 bases and J by 4 bases, with 14 bases between the two germline ends. The chain's CDR3 is CASSSGTSLNQPQHF. CDR3 DNA sequence: TGTGCCAGCAGTTCCGGGACATCTCTAAATCAGCCCCAGCATTTT.

The sample holds one count of this clone. The chain employs TRBV2 and TRBJ2-3; the D gene is possibly TRBD1 (5 bases). V was shortened by 4 bases and J by 0 bases, with 11 bases between the two germline ends. The CDR3 consists of 15 residues. Germline V CDR1 and CDR2: SNHLY, FYNNEI. The CDR3 loop is CASSGTDTSTDTQYF. The CDR3 coding sequence is TGTGCCAGCAGTGGGACGGACACTAGCACAGATACGCAGTATTTT.

This chain uses TRBV25-1 with TRBJ2-5; a possible D gene is TRBD2 (6 bases). The J call could be wrong; TRBJ2-7 is a better fit for the DNA end. CDR1 and CDR2 from the germline V gene are MGHDK and SYGVNS. The CDR3 has 17 residues. CDR3: CASSEWSLTGAQNEQYF. The CDR3 bases are TGTGCCAGCAGTGAATGGTCCTTGACGGGAGCGCAGAACGAGCAGTACTTC.

The chain recombines TRBV4-2 with TRBJ2-3; D call uncertain. This CDR3 has 15 amino acids. V lost 4 bases and J lost 0, with 11 bases in between. CDR1 and CDR2 (germline): LGHNA, YNFKEQ. The DNA of the CDR3 is TGTGCCAGCAGCCCCTCCTACCCCAGCACAGATACGCAGTATTTT. Encoded protein: CASSPSYPSTDTQYF.

In its sample, this clone was seen a few times. The chain is built from TRBV4-1 and TRBJ2-5, with 13 bases fitting TRBD2. J gave up 3 bases and V 3 bases, and 1 base lay outside the gene matches. CDR3 size: 15 residues. CDR1 MGHRA and CDR2 YSYEKL come from the germline V gene. The CDR3 DNA sequence: TGCGCCAGCAGCCAGACTAGCGGGAGGAAAGAGACCCAGTACTTC. As protein: CASSQTSGRKETQYF.

This sequence joins TRBV11-3 and TRBJ2-3; 11 bases map to TRBD2. The germline gives CDR1 SGHNT, CDR2 YENEEA. With V trimmed by 1 base and J by 3 bases, 0 bases remained unmatched. This CDR3 spans 15 amino acids. The CDR3 reads CASSLGTSGTDTQYF. The CDR3 region has the DNA TGTGCCAGCAGCTTAGGGACTAGCGGGACAGATACGCAGTATTTT.

The rearrangement uses TRBV6-1 and TRBJ2-5; 14 nucleotides line up with TRBD2. Looked up from germline, CDR1 is MNHNS and CDR2 is SASEGT. V trimming: 4 bases; J trimming: 4 bases; junction bases outside the gene matches: 11. The CDR3 is made up of 18 amino acids. The CDR3 sequence: CASSATLTSGGAGETQYF. The CDR3 DNA is TGTGCCAGCAGTGCCACCCTGACTAGCGGGGGGGCGGGAGAGACCCAGTACTTC.